Listed here are 19 T cell receptor beta chains from one sample, sequenced in a study of T cell responses to AZD1222 COVID-19 vaccine. Some clones are missing from TCRdb's copy, which holds only in-frame ones; the method was immunoSEQ multiplex PCR. The sample carries some 96,000 clones, around 89% recorded once. Sample: peripheral blood, taken on day 0 of AZD1222 vaccination. The receptors here all came from an adult in good health.

The chain has TRBV11-3 and TRBJ1-2; the match to TRBD1 covers 8 bases. The CDR3 has 12 amino acids. The V segment lost 6 bases and the J segment 8 bases; nucleotides outside the gene matches: 5. Germline CDR1 reads SGHNT; CDR2 reads YENEEA. CDR3 protein: CASSDRGEGYTF. Here the CDR3 DNA reads TGTGCCAGCAGTGACAGGGGTGAAGGCTACACCTTC.

This chain connects TRBV6-2 or TRBV6-3 to TRBJ1-1, with TRBD1 matching 7 bases. J was trimmed by 11 bases and V by 6 bases; bases with no gene match: 6. CDR1 is MNHEY and CDR2 is SVGEGT in the germline V gene. The CDR3 is 11 amino acids. CDR3 bases: TGTGCCAGCAGCGACGGGACAGATGCTTTCTTT. Residues: CASSDGTDAFF.

Note on this clone: Other DNA sequences in this specimen translate into the identical CDR3. The rearrangement uses TRBV7-3 and TRBJ1-1, with no clear D. Germline V gives CDR1 SGHTA, CDR2 FQGTGA. V gave up 4 bases and J gave up 0 bases, with 6 bases separating them. CDR3 size: 13 residues. CDR3 amino acids: CASSSYLNTEAFF. The CDR3 bases are TGTGCCAGCAGCTCATACTTGAACACTGAAGCTTTCTTT.

The CDR3 here is CASSLGTSGSTQYF. As DNA, the CDR3 is TGCGCCAGCAGCTTGGGGACTAGCGGGAGTACGCAGTATTTT. V usage is TRBV5-1 and J usage is TRBJ2-3; 13 nucleotides line up with TRBD2. V was clipped by 0 bases and J by 8 bases; unmatched bases: 0. The CDR3 totals 14 residues. Germline V gives CDR1 SGHRS, CDR2 YFSETQ.

V is TRBV24-1 and J is TRBJ2-3; D may be TRBD1 or TRBD2 (5 bases each). Germline V CDR1 and CDR2: KGHDR, SFDVKD. V was pared by 4 bases and J by 2 bases, with 18 bases between. The CDR3 sequence is 17 residues long. The DNA of the CDR3 is TGTGCCACCAGTGACGACAGCGGAGCCCGAACCACAGATACGCAGTATTTT. This encodes CATSDDSGARTTDTQYF.

The rearrangement uses TRBV25-1 and TRBJ2-5; the D is unclear. This CDR3 is 14 amino acids long. Germline CDR1 reads MGHDK; CDR2 reads SYGVNS. Between the trimmed V and J ends, which lost 6 bases and 4 bases, there was a span of 15 bases. This CDR3 is CASRPEWVGETQYF. CDR3 coding DNA: TGTGCCAGCAGACCGGAGTGGGTGGGAGAGACCCAGTACTTC.

V usage is TRBV7-2 and J usage is TRBJ1-1; a possible D gene is TRBD1 (6 bases). CDR1 and CDR2 from the germline V gene are SGHTA and FQGNSA. V lost 1 base, J lost 6 bases, and 9 bases lay in between. CDR3 length equals 13 residues. This chain's CDR3 is CASSLDRVAEAFF. CDR3 DNA sequence: TGTGCCAGCAGCTTAGACAGGGTCGCTGAAGCTTTCTTT.

This chain uses TRBV5-1 with TRBJ1-1; D not resolved. V lost 0 bases to trimming and J lost 0 bases, with 9 bases between them. Per germline, CDR1 SGHRS and CDR2 YFSETQ. This CDR3 contains 15 residues. This CDR3 is CASSLAPDVNTEAFF. CDR3 sequence (DNA): TGCGCCAGCAGCTTGGCACCGGACGTGAACACTGAAGCTTTCTTT.

This rearrangement joins TRBV18 to TRBJ2-1; D ambiguous. This CDR3 is built from 14 residues. With 2 bases removed from V and 8 bases from J, the gap between germline ends came to 13 bases. Per the germline V gene, CDR1 is KGHSH and CDR2 is LQKENI. The CDR3 loop is CASSPMATVDEQFF. The CDR3 DNA follows: TGTGCCAGCTCACCAATGGCGACGGTGGATGAGCAGTTCTTC.

The chain couples TRBV4-3 to TRBJ2-1; D ambiguous. Germline V CDR1 and CDR2: LGHNA, YSLEER. Trimming cost V 8 bases and J 8 bases, with 16 bases left between them. This CDR3 is 13 amino acids long. The CDR3 is CASSLIGIDEQFF. CDR3 DNA: TGCGCCAGCTCCCTGATAGGGATCGATGAGCAGTTCTTC.

The chain recombines TRBV20-1 with TRBJ2-1; D is undetermined. Trimming took off 4 bases at V and 4 bases at J, with 5 bases between the two ends. The CDR3 covers 11 residues. Germline V gene lookup returns CDR1 DFQATT and CDR2 SNEGSKA (reference sequence). The CDR3 DNA reads as TGCAGTGCTATGGATTACAATGAGCAGTTCTTC. Protein product: CSAMDYNEQFF.

The chain is built from TRBV12-5 and TRBJ2-2; D is unclear. V lost 4 bases and J lost 6, with 12 bases in between. Germline V gene lookup returns CDR1 LGHNT and CDR2 FRNRAP. There are 14 residues in the CDR3. CDR3 in amino acids: CASGSTRKPGELFF. DNA for the CDR3: TGTGCTAGTGGTTCAACCAGGAAGCCCGGGGAGCTGTTTTTT.

This chain links TRBV11-2 with TRBJ2-1; 11 positions match TRBD2. The germline V gene has CDR1 SGHAT and CDR2 FQNNGV. The CDR3 runs to 19 residues. V gave up 6 bases and J gave up 8 bases; unmatched junction bases: 21. CDR3 in DNA: TGTGCCAGCAGACTATACAGGGGACTAGCGGAACCTCGGACGGATGAGCAGTTCTTC. It encodes CASRLYRGLAEPRTDEQFF. The full variable domain, completed using reference TRBV11-2 and TRBJ2-1, is EAGVAQSPRYKIIEKRQSVAFWCNPISGHATLYWYQQILGQGPKLLIQFQNNGVVDDSQLPKDRFSAERLKGVDSTLKIQPAKLEDSAVYLCASRLYRGLAEPRTDEQFFGPGTRLTVL.

The chain couples TRBV12-3 or TRBV12-4 to TRBJ2-5; 7 bases align to TRBD1. CDR3 length: 13 residues. Germline trimming cut 4 bases from V and 4 bases from J; bases unmatched to any gene: 3. The CDR3 sequence: CASSSQGTETQYF. In DNA, the CDR3 is TGTGCCAGCAGTTCACAGGGGACAGAGACCCAGTACTTC.

This clone was seen a handful of times. This sequence joins TRBV2 and TRBJ1-2; maybe TRBD1 (5 bases). Per the germline V gene, CDR1 is SNHLY and CDR2 is FYNNEI. The CDR3 contains 12 residues. Trimming pared 6 bases from V and 6 bases from J, leaving 11 bases between. In nucleotides, the CDR3 is TGTGCCAGCAGAGCTGGGGGGAATGGCTACACCTTC. Amino acid sequence: CASRAGGNGYTF.

The chain recombines TRBV12-5 with TRBJ2-2, with D hard to call. Trimming removed 2 bases from V and 7 bases from J, with 11 bases in between. The CDR3 contains 14 residues. The germline V gene encodes CDR1 LGHNT and CDR2 FRNRAP. The CDR3 loop is CASGLFPAGGELFF. DNA for the CDR3: TGTGCTAGTGGTTTGTTTCCAGCTGGCGGGGAGCTGTTTTTT.

The genes are TRBV19 and TRBJ1-1; TRBD1 matches at 10 bases. CDR3 length equals 15 residues. CDR1 and CDR2 (germline): LNHDA, SQIVND (reference sequence). V was pared by 5 bases and J by 6 bases, with 9 bases of the junction left unmatched. The CDR3 DNA reads TGTGCCAGTAGTTTTAGGGGACAGGGGACATCTGAAGCTTTCTTT. Translating gives CASSFRGQGTSEAFF.

The chain employs TRBV7-9 and TRBJ2-7; no clear D. The germline CDR1 and CDR2 sequences are SEHNR and FQNEAQ (reference sequence). This CDR3 contains 17 residues. V was clipped by 4 bases and J by 5 bases, with 24 bases between them. The CDR3, as DNA: TGTGCCAGCAGCTCCAGCAGACACTTAACCCTAAGCCACGAGCAGTACTTC. Translated: CASSSSRHLTLSHEQYF.

This chain connects TRBV11-2 to TRBJ1-3; perhaps TRBD1 as D (5 bases). The V gene's germline CDR1 is SGHAT and CDR2 FQNNGV. This CDR3 comprises 17 residues. With 5 bases removed from V and 5 bases from J, the gap between germline ends came to 22 bases. CDR3 DNA: TGTGCCAGCAGCCTTCCCAGGGCCTCTCCTGGTAGAAACACCATATATTTT. It yields the protein CASSLPRASPGRNTIYF.